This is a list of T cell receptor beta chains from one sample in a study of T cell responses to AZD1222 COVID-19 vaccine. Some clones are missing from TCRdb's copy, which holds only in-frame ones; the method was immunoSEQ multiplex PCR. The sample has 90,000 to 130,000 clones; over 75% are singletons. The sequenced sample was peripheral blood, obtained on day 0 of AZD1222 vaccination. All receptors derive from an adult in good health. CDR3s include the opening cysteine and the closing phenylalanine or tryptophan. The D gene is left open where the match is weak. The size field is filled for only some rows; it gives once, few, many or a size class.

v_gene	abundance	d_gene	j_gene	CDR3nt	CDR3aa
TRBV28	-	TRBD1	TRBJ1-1	TGTGCCAGCAGCCTTAACAGGGGGAGGACCACTGAAGCTTTCTTT	CASSLNRGRTTEAFF
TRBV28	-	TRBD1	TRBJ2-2	TGTGCCAGCAGTCCTATACCCGCGACAGGGAAAGAAGTGACCGGGGAGCTGTTTTTT	CASSPIPATGKEVTGELFF
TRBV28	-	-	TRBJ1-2	TGTGCCAGCAGTTCCCCCATCCCCGGCTATGGCTACACCTTC	CASSSPIPGYGYTF
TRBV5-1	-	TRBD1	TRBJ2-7	TGCGCCAGCAGCTCCAGGCAGGGGGCTGGTTATGAGCAGTACTTC	CASSSRQGAGYEQYF
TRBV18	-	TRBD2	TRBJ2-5	TGTGCCAGCTCAAGAACTAGCGGGGGAACCCAAGAGACCCAGTACTTC	CASSRTSGGTQETQYF
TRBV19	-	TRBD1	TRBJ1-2	TGTGCCAGTCGACAGGGGTACGAGGGCTATGGCTACACCTTC	CASRQGYEGYGYTF
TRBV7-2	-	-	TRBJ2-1	TGTGCCAGCAGCTTAGAAAGGCCCCCCCGATATGAGCAGTTCTTC	CASSLERPPRYEQFF
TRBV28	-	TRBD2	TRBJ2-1	TGTGCCAGCAGTTTTGGTCTAGCGGGAGGATCCTACTACAATGAGCAGTTCTTC	CASSFGLAGGSYYNEQFF
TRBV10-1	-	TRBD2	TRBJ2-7	TGCGCCAGCAGTAGGGGACTAGCGGGTTTAGGCGAGCAGTACTTC	CASSRGLAGLGEQYF
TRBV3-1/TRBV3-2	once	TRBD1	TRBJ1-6	TGTGCCAGCAGCCGGAACAGGGGCGGCAATTCACCCCTCCACTTT	CASSRNRGGNSPLHF
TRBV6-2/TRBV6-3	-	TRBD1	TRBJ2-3	TGTGCCAGCAGTCGACAGGGTAGGGAAGATACGCAGTATTTT	CASSRQGREDTQYF
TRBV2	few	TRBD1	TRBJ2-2	TGTGCCAGCATTAAGGACAGGATTGACACCGGGGAGCTGTTTTTT	CASIKDRIDTGELFF
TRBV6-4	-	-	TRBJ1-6	TGTGCCAGCAGTGAAGCTAGGGGTCGATCACCCCTCCACTTT	CASSEARGRSPLHF
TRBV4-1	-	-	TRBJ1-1	TGCGCCAGCAGCCAGTCACTGAACACTGAAGCTTTCTTT	CASSQSLNTEAFF
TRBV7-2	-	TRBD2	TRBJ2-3	TGTGCCAGCAGCCCTCTAGCGGTCCGAACAGATACGCAGTATTTT	CASSPLAVRTDTQYF
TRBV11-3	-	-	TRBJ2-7	TGTGCCAGCAGCTTAATGTCCACCTTTTTTAACTACGAGCAGTACTTC	CASSLMSTFFNYEQYF
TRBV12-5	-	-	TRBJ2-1	TGTGCTAGTGGTTTGTACCATGAGCAGTTCTTC	CASGLYHEQFF
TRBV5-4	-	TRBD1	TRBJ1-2	TGTGCCAGCAGCCCGGCACCGGGACAGACTAACTATGGCTACACCTTC	CASSPAPGQTNYGYTF
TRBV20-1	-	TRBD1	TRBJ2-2	TGCAGTGCTAGTGGGACAGGGCGGACCGGGGAGCTGTTTTTT	CSASGTGRTGELFF
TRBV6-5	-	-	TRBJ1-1	TGTGCCAGCAGGGGTCCAAACACTGAAGCTTTCTTT	CASRGPNTEAFF
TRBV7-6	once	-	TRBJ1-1	TGTGCCAGCAGCTCTCAGGGTTACACTGAAGCTTTCTTT	CASSSQGYTEAFF
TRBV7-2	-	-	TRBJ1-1	TGTGCCAGCAGCTTATCAGCGAACACTGAAGCTTTCTTT	CASSLSANTEAFF
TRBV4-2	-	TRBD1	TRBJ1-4	TGTGCCAGCAGCACCCCAGGGGGGAGGTATGAAAAACTGTTTTTT	CASSTPGGRYEKLFF
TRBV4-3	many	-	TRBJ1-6	TGCGCCAGCAGCCAAGGGAGGGCCCAGAATGGTTCACCCCTCCACTTT	CASSQGRAQNGSPLHF
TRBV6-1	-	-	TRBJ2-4	TGTGCCAGCAGTGGGGGCACCAGGGTTGAGTCCAAAAACATTCAGTACTTC	CASSGGTRVESKNIQYF
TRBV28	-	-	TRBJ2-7	TGTGCGGTGGCAGGGAGCTCCTACGAGCAGTACTTC	CAVAGSSYEQYF
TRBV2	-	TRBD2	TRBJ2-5	TGTGCCAGCAGTGAAGGGCTAGCGGGAGGCCAGGAGTACTTC	CASSEGLAGGQEYF
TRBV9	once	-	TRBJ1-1	TGTGCCAGCAGCGTAGTACAAAACACTGAAGCTTTCTTT	CASSVVQNTEAFF
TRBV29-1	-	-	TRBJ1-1	TGCAGGGCAGGGGATTCTGAAGCTTTCTTT	CRAGDSEAFF
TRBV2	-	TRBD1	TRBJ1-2	TGTGCCAACTCGCGGGACAGGCGGGGCTACACCTTC	CANSRDRRGYTF
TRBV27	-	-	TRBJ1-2	TGTGCCAGCAGTTTAGGGGGACTTAACTATGGCTACACCTTC	CASSLGGLNYGYTF
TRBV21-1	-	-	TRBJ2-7	TGTGCCAGCAGCAAAGAGGGACAGGCCCCCAACGAGCAGTACTTC	CASSKEGQAPNEQYF
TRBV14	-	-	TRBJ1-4	TGTGCCAGCAGCCAGGGGGTCGGTGAAAAACTGTTTTTT	CASSQGVGEKLFF
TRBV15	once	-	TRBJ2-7	TGTGCCACCAGCAGAGATCGGGGCAGGGCGGGGGAGCAGTACTTC	CATSRDRGRAGEQYF
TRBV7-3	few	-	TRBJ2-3	TGTGCCAGCAGCTCGTCGGGCGTGATCACAGATACGCAGTATTTT	CASSSSGVITDTQYF
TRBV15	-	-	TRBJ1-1	TGTGCCACCAGCAGAGGGGAGGGGCGCCGCACTGAAGCTTTCTTT	CATSRGEGRRTEAFF
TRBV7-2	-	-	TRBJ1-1	TGTGCCAGCAGATCGGACAGCCTGAACACTGAAGCTTTCTTT	CASRSDSLNTEAFF
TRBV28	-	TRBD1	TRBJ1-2	TGTGCCAGCAGTCGCCCCGGGACAGCTAACTATGGCTACACCTTC	CASSRPGTANYGYTF
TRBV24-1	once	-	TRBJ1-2	TGTGCCACCAGTGATCCCCTATATAACTATGGCTACACCTTC	CATSDPLYNYGYTF
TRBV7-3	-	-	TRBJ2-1	TGTGCCAGCAGCTTAGCCTACTCTCGGGGCGACAATGAGCAGTTCTTC	CASSLAYSRGDNEQFF
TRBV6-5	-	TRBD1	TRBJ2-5	TGTGCCAGCACCAGGGGGACAGAGACCCAGTACTTC	CASTRGTETQYF
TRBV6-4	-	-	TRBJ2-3	TGTGCCAGGATGGGACCTCGACGGCCGCACACAGATACGCAGTATTTT	CARMGPRRPHTDTQYF
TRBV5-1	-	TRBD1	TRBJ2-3	TGCGCCAGCAGTTCCTCCACGGTGGGGACAGGGGGAGATACGCAGTATTTT	CASSSSTVGTGGDTQYF
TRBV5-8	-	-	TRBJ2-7	TGTGCCAGCAGCTTGAAGGGACATGCTAATGGGCAGTACTTC	CASSLKGHANGQYF
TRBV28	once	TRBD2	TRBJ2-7	TGTGCCAGCACGGGGGGAAATGACGAGCAGTACTTC	CASTGGNDEQYF
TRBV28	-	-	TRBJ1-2	TGTGCCAGCAGCCGACAGGATTTATATGGCTACACCTTC	CASSRQDLYGYTF
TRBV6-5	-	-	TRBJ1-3	TGTGCCAGCAGTTACACGGGACAACACTCTGGAAACACCATATATTTT	CASSYTGQHSGNTIYF